Listed below are T cell receptor beta chains from one sample, sequenced in a study of blood T cell repertoires in COVID-19. Using immunoSEQ multiplex PCR, the repertoire was profiled, and TCRdb retains in-frame clones only, with some absent. The profile shows around 94,000 clones, about 90% of them singletons. Sequencing used peripheral blood. The receptors derive from a woman aged 45-65 years with COVID-19, enrolled during active disease. Each CDR3 is given with its conserved first and last residue. The order of the fields is D gene, V gene, J gene, CDR3 protein. D genes are given only for firm matches.

TRBD1	TRBV5-6	TRBJ1-5	CASSWGAQGGNQPQHF
TRBD2	TRBV9	TRBJ2-1	CARPGTRAYNEQFF
.	TRBV6-1	TRBJ1-2	CASSEVDIDYYGYTF
.	TRBV2	TRBJ1-1	CASSEVASRGTEAFF
.	TRBV5-3	TRBJ1-6	CARSLNRFENSPLHF
.	TRBV5-1	TRBJ1-4	CASSQRQLSTNEKLFF
.	TRBV19	TRBJ1-2	CASSIRGFVSF
TRBD1	TRBV27	TRBJ1-2	CASSPTGSLGNYGYTF
.	TRBV29-1	TRBJ2-3	CSVDRGTDTQYF
.	TRBV29-1	TRBJ2-2	CSVEDRGGQNTGELFF
TRBD1	TRBV11-3	TRBJ1-1	CASSLVTGGVTEAFF
.	TRBV19	TRBJ1-1	CASSWGGGDTEAFF
.	TRBV6-2/TRBV6-3	TRBJ1-3	CASSPWGGAIYF
TRBD2	TRBV4-2	TRBJ2-1	CASSPQRLAENEQFF
.	TRBV12-3/TRBV12-4	TRBJ1-5	CASSLWGEPQHF
.	TRBV6-5	TRBJ2-7	CASSYGHSYEQYF
.	TRBV6-1	TRBJ2-3	CASSERDWSTDTQYF